This T cell receptor (beta chain) stems from a study of shared clonotypes between healthy human individuals. Findings and limits, study-wide: In having few donors, the study represented limited genetic and exposure-history diversity.

Turning to this clone: Its antigen is not known.

Running of the assay took place at deep level. Genomic DNA from each subset was divided evenly over several immunoSEQ plates. Methods used by the authors: Quality scores were absent from the junction-only immunoSEQ sequences, so filtering differed. This table comes from immunoSEQ multiplex PCR, and its TCRdb copy is limited to in-frame clones, with some not included. For V, J and clone size, that table is used; D and trimming come from the DNA. The sample comprises fewer than 600,000 clones, 79% of which are singletons, and roughly 13% rests with the top ten. Trimming pared 0 bases from V and 3 bases from J, leaving 26 bases between. Per germline, CDR1 LNHDA and CDR2 SQIVND (reference sequence). This CDR3 has 20 amino acids.

The sample was PBMCs. This receptor was obtained from a woman aged 40 to 50 in good health. Some clones in this sample may be carry-over from other donors' samples. The V and J genes are TRBV19 and TRBJ1-2, with D possibly matching TRBD1 (6 bases). CDR3 amino acids: CASSIDQWALETGEDYGYTF. The DNA of the CDR3 is TGTGCCAGTAGTATAGATCAGTGGGCGCTGGAGACAGGCGAGGACTATGGCTACACCTTC.